This passage covers 21 T cell receptor beta chains from one sample sequenced in a study of T cell responses to AZD1222 COVID-19 vaccine. Method: immunoSEQ multiplex PCR; TCRdb's copy keeps in-frame clones and lacks some. The sample has 92,000 or so clones, around 89% seen once. Source: peripheral blood, taken on day 0 of AZD1222 vaccination. The receptors were gathered from an adult in good health.

The chain carries TRBV7-2 and TRBJ1-1; D possibly corresponds to TRBD1 (6 bases). V was cut by 3 bases and J by 0 bases, with 11 bases left in between. Looked up from germline, CDR1 is SGHTA and CDR2 is FQGNSA. This CDR3 has 15 residues. CDR3 bases: TGTGCCAGCAGCTTTAAGCGGACAGTGAACACTGAAGCTTTCTTT. This encodes CASSFKRTVNTEAFF.

The V call is TRBV6-4, the J call TRBJ1-6, with D possibly TRBD1 on 6 matching bases. The V gene's germline CDR1 is MRHNA and CDR2 SNTAGT. The CDR3 extends over 15 amino acids. V lost 0 bases, J lost 10 bases, and 13 bases lay in between. The CDR3 nucleotides read TGTGCCAGCAGTGACTCTATGGAAGGGGGATCACCCCTCCACTTT. Encoded protein: CASSDSMEGGSPLHF.

V is TRBV27 and J is TRBJ1-5; TRBD1 agrees at 8 bases. Trimming at V came to 5 bases and at J to 0 bases, leaving 15 bases not matched to a gene. CDR1 is MNHEY and CDR2 is SMNVEV in the germline V gene (reference sequence). The CDR3 extends over 19 amino acids. In DNA form, the CDR3 reads TGTGCCAGCAGTCCAAGGACAGGGAGGGGGTCTGTTAGCAATCAGCCCCAGCATTTT. Its protein product is CASSPRTGRGSVSNQPQHF.

This chain joins TRBV5-1 and TRBJ2-3; D is possibly TRBD1 (5 bases). The V end lost 3 bases, the J end lost 6 bases, and 17 bases lay between the germline ends. The germline CDR1 and CDR2 sequences are SGHRS and YFSETQ. The CDR3 consists of 15 residues. CDR3 sequence (DNA): TGCGCCAGCAGCTGGGGCATCCCTCGAGTGGATACGCAGTATTTT. Amino acids: CASSWGIPRVDTQYF.

This chain joins TRBV10-3 and TRBJ1-5; TRBD1 matches at 9 bases. The CDR3 has 14 amino acids. In germline, CDR1 is ENHRY, CDR2 SYGVKD. With V trimmed by 5 bases and J by 6 bases, 5 bases remained unmatched. The CDR3 region is CAISLDRGGQPQHF. CDR3 sequence (DNA): TGTGCCATCAGTTTGGACAGGGGAGGTCAGCCCCAGCATTTT.

This rearrangement joins TRBV5-4 to TRBJ1-1; D gene uncertain. The ends were cut back, 1 base at V and 1 base at J, with 5 bases in the middle. This CDR3 has 13 amino acids. CDR1 is SGHNT and CDR2 is YYREEE in the germline V gene (reference sequence). As DNA, the CDR3 is TGTGCCAGCAGCTTGATTGGGAACACTGAAGCTTTCTTT. It is translated as CASSLIGNTEAFF.

The chain combines TRBV30 with TRBJ1-1; D possibly corresponds to TRBD1 (6 bases). CDR1 is GTSNPN, CDR2 SVGIG, per germline (reference sequence). CDR3 length equals 11 residues. V lost 4 bases and J lost 11, with 14 bases in between. The CDR3 DNA is TGTGCCTGGAAAAAGAAGGGGGACGCTTTCTTT. Translated: CAWKKKGDAFF.

Written as DNA, the CDR3 is TGTGCCAGCATCCCGACAGGTTTCTACGAGCAGTACTTC. Translation: CASIPTGFYEQYF. This sequence joins TRBV2 and TRBJ2-7; TRBD1 might be the D (6 bases). The CDR3 runs to 13 residues. The ends were cut back, 7 bases at V and 3 bases at J, with 13 bases in the middle. The germline V gene encodes CDR1 SNHLY and CDR2 FYNNEI.

This chain connects TRBV5-1 to TRBJ1-2, with a possible D match to TRBD1 (5 bases). V gave up 1 base and J gave up 3 bases, with 10 bases separating them. The CDR3 has 14 residues. Per germline, CDR1 SGHRS and CDR2 YFSETQ. The CDR3 nucleotides read TGCGCCAGCAGCTTGCAGGGTTTGGACTATGGCTACACCTTC. Its protein product is CASSLQGLDYGYTF.

CDR3 sequence: CAISEVFGDRAYEQYF. The CDR3 DNA sequence: TGTGCCATCAGTGAGGTTTTTGGGGACAGAGCCTACGAGCAGTACTTC. This sequence joins TRBV10-3 and TRBJ2-7; 7 bases align to TRBD1. Germline V gene lookup returns CDR1 ENHRY and CDR2 SYGVKD. V dropped 2 bases and J dropped 2; count of bases not matched to a gene: 9. The CDR3 is made up of 16 amino acids.

This clone was counted once. The V call is TRBV19, the J call TRBJ1-5, with TRBD1 matching over 7 bases. CDR1 is LNHDA and CDR2 is SQIVND in the germline V gene (reference sequence). The V gene end was trimmed by 5 bases and the J gene end by 2 bases; junction bases not matched to a gene: 6. This CDR3 spans 15 amino acids. The CDR3 sequence is CASSDDREGNQPQHF. The CDR3 DNA is TGTGCCAGTAGTGATGACAGGGAAGGCAATCAGCCCCAGCATTTT.

The chain has TRBV11-3 and TRBJ1-1; possibly TRBD1 for D (6 bases). The germline V gene encodes CDR1 SGHNT and CDR2 YENEEA. V lost 5 bases to trimming and J lost 2 bases, with 9 bases between them. The CDR3 sequence is 13 residues long. CDR3 in DNA: TGTGCCAGCAGCCGGACAGCCAACACTGAAGCTTTCTTT. Encoded protein: CASSRTANTEAFF.

This chain uses TRBV5-1 with TRBJ1-1, with D possibly TRBD1 on 5 matching bases. This CDR3 is 12 amino acids long. Trimming shortened V by 4 bases and J by 1 base, and 5 bases separated the two germline ends. Germline V gene sequence: CDR1 SGHRS, CDR2 YFSETQ. CDR3 region: CASSGGNTEAFF. The CDR3 DNA follows: TGCGCCAGCAGCGGGGGGAACACTGAAGCTTTCTTT.

This clone was counted between two and nine times. The chain links TRBV10-3 to TRBJ2-7, with 11 bases fitting TRBD2. The CDR3 has 14 residues. Trimming removed 2 bases from V and 9 bases from J; junction bases left unmatched: 6. Germline values: CDR1 ENHRY, CDR2 SYGVKD. CDR3 amino acids: CAISEASGGNRQYF. For the CDR3, the DNA is TGTGCCATCAGTGAGGCTAGCGGGGGGAATCGGCAGTACTTC.

The rearrangement links TRBV9 to TRBJ1-1, with a weak D call TRBD1 (5 bases). This CDR3 is 13 amino acids long. Germline V gives CDR1 SGDLS, CDR2 YYNGEE. The V end was cut by 3 bases, the J end by 4 bases, with 10 bases between. This CDR3 is CASSAMGGTEAFF. The CDR3 coding sequence is TGTGCCAGCAGCGCCATGGGGGGCACTGAAGCTTTCTTT.

V gene TRBV5-5 combines with J gene TRBJ1-2, with 7 positions matching TRBD1. CDR1 and CDR2 (germline): SGHKS, YYEKEE (reference sequence). The V and J ends lost 4 bases and 0 bases, in that order; junction bases with no gene match: 15. This CDR3 has 18 amino acids. The DNA for the CDR3 is TGTGCCAGCAGCCAGACGATACTTGGGACAGACTCTAACTATGGCTACACCTTC. This encodes CASSQTILGTDSNYGYTF.

The V and J genes are TRBV7-2 and TRBJ2-5, with D perhaps TRBD2 (6 bases). V was shortened by 0 bases and J by 2 bases, with 10 bases between the two germline ends. This CDR3 has 15 residues. Germline V gene data show CDR1 as SGHTA and CDR2 as FQGNSA. In nucleotides, the CDR3 is TGTGCCAGCAGCTTAGCGCTGGGACTTCAAGAGACCCAGTACTTC. Translation gives CASSLALGLQETQYF.

The chain carries TRBV6-2 or TRBV6-3 and TRBJ2-3, with 12 bases aligning to TRBD1. V lost 0 bases and J lost 2; bases outside the gene matches: 3. The CDR3 has 17 amino acids. From germline, CDR1 is MNHEY and CDR2 SVGEGT. The CDR3 is CASSYSGQGAPTDTQYF. The CDR3 DNA reads as TGTGCCAGCAGTTACTCGGGACAGGGGGCGCCCACAGATACGCAGTATTTT.

The chain is built from TRBV24-1 and TRBJ2-3; the match to TRBD2 covers 7 bases. The CDR3 is 15 residues long. J gave up 1 base and V 4 bases, and 4 bases lay outside the gene matches. Germline CDR1 and CDR2: KGHDR and SFDVKD. CDR3 residues: CATSEAGPGTDTQYF. CDR3 nucleotides: TGTGCCACCAGTGAAGCGGGGCCTGGCACAGATACGCAGTATTTT.

CDR3 sequence reads: CASSWTQGPYEQYF. Here the CDR3 DNA reads TGTGCCAGCAGTTGGACACAGGGCCCCTACGAGCAGTACTTC. V usage is TRBV6-2 or TRBV6-3 and J usage is TRBJ2-7; a possible D gene is TRBD1 (6 bases). This CDR3 region has 14 residues. Looked up from germline, CDR1 is MNHEY and CDR2 is SVGEGT. Trimming left V 4 bases short and J 2 bases short, with 12 bases between.

In the case of this clone: At one end, the junction sequence differs from germline, possibly due to a read error. The rearrangement uses TRBV18 and TRBJ1-2; D call uncertain. The CDR3 loop spans 14 amino acids. Looked up from germline, CDR1 is KGHSH and CDR2 is LQKENI. CDR3 protein: CASSPRPLVYGYTF. The CDR3 coding sequence is TGTGCCAGCTCGCCACGTCCACTGGTTTATGGCTACACCTTC. The full variable domain, completed using reference TRBV18 and TRBJ1-2, is NAGVMQNPRHLVRRRGQEARLRCSPMKGHSHVYWYRQLPEEGLKFMVYLQKENIIDESGMPKERFSAEFPKEGPSILRIQQVVRGDSAAYFCASSPRPLVYGYTFGSGTRLTVV.